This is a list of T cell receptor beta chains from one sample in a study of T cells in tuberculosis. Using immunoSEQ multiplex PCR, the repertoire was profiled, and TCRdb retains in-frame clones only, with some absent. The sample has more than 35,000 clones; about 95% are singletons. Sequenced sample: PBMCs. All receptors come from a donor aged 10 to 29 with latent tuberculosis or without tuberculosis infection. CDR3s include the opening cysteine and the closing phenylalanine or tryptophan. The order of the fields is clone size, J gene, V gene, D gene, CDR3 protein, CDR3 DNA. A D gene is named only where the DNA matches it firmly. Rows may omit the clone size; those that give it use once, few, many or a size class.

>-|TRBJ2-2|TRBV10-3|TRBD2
CAISGGLAGYGTGELFF
TGTGCCATCAGTGGGGGACTAGCGGGATATGGCACCGGGGAGCTGTTTTTT
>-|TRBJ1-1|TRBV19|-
CASSIDSGGTAEAFF
TGTGCCAGTAGTATAGATTCCGGGGGGACCGCTGAAGCTTTCTTT
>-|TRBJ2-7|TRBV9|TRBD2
CASSERTSGSSYEQYF
TGTGCCAGCAGCGAGCGGACTAGCGGTAGCTCCTACGAGCAGTACTTC
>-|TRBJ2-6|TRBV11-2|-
CASSLEGGLTGANVLTF
TGTGCCAGCAGCTTAGAGGGGGGGCTAACTGGGGCCAACGTCCTGACTTTC
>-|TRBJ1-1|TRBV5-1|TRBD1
CASSGGQGENTEAFF
TGCGCCAGCAGCGGGGGACAGGGTGAGAACACTGAAGCTTTCTTT
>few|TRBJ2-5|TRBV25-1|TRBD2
CASSETPQRGAQETQYF
TGTGCCAGCAGTGAGACGCCCCAGCGGGGGGCCCAAGAGACCCAGTACTTC
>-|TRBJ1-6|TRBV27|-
CASSTSGHPNSPLHF
TGTGCCAGCAGTACCTCGGGACACCCTAATTCACCCCTCCACTTT
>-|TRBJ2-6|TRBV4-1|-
CASSQVPGGFESGANVLTF
TGCGCCAGCAGCCAAGTCCCCGGAGGGTTTGAGTCTGGGGCCAACGTCCTGACTTTC
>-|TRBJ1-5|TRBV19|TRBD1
CASSPRTGGSNQPQHF
TGTGCCAGTAGCCCCAGGACAGGGGGTAGCAATCAGCCCCAGCATTTT
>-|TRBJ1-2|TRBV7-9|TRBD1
CASSKYRDRGSGGYTF
TGTGCCAGCAGCAAATACCGGGACAGGGGATCAGGTGGCTACACCTTC
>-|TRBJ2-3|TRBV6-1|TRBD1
CASRQGQGTDTQYF
TGTGCCAGCAGACAGGGACAGGGCACAGATACGCAGTATTTT
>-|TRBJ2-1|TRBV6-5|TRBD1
CASSYSGTAPSNEQFF
TGTGCCAGCAGTTACTCGGGGACAGCCCCCAGCAATGAGCAGTTCTTC
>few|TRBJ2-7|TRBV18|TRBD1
CASSPRADRAQYSLAYEQYF
TGTGCCAGCTCACCACGCGCTGACAGGGCACAGTATAGTTTGGCCTACGAGCAGTACTTC
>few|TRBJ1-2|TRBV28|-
CASSLPSPAGGYTF
TGTGCCAGCAGTTTGCCCTCCCCCGCGGGTGGCTACACCTTC
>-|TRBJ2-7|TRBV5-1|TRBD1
CASSLAGAGGRSYEQYF
TGCGCCAGCAGCTTGGCCGGTGCAGGGGGCAGGTCCTACGAGCAGTACTTC
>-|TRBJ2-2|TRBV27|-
CASSLWAENTGELFF
TGTGCCAGCAGTTTATGGGCAGAGAACACCGGGGAGCTGTTTTTT
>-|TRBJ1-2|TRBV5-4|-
CASSSPRGGNYGYTF
TGTGCCAGCAGCTCTCCGAGGGGAGGAAACTATGGCTACACCTTC
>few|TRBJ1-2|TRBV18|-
CASSPPGQGGYGYTF
TGTGCCAGCTCACCACCGGGGCAGGGAGGTTATGGCTACACCTTC
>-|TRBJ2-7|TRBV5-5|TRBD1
CASSRDRIYEQYF
TGTGCCAGCAGCCGGGACAGGATCTACGAGCAGTACTTC
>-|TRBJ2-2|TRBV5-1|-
CASSLARGVRPGELFF
TGCGCCAGCAGCTTGGCCCGAGGAGTACGACCCGGGGAGCTGTTTTTT
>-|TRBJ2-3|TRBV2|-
CASSAEGWTYDRYF
TGTGCCAGCAGCGCCGAGGGCTGGACCTACGATCGGTATTTT
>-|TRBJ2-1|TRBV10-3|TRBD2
CASGSSYNEQFF
TGTGCCAGCGGGAGCTCCTACAATGAGCAGTTCTTC
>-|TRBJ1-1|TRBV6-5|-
CASSYFPGAPGTEAFF
TGTGCCAGCAGTTACTTCCCAGGGGCCCCGGGCACTGAAGCTTTCTTT
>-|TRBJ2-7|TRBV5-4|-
CASSLDLGGATYEQYF
TGTGCCAGCAGCTTGGATCTTGGCGGGGCCACCTACGAGCAGTACTTC
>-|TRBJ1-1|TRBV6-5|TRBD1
CASSTSGGGTEAFF
TGTGCCAGCAGTACCTCAGGGGGAGGAACTGAAGCTTTCTTT
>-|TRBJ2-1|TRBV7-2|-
CASSLAGYSHPQLF
TGTGCCAGCAGCTTAGCGGGCTACTCCCACCCTCAGCTCTTC